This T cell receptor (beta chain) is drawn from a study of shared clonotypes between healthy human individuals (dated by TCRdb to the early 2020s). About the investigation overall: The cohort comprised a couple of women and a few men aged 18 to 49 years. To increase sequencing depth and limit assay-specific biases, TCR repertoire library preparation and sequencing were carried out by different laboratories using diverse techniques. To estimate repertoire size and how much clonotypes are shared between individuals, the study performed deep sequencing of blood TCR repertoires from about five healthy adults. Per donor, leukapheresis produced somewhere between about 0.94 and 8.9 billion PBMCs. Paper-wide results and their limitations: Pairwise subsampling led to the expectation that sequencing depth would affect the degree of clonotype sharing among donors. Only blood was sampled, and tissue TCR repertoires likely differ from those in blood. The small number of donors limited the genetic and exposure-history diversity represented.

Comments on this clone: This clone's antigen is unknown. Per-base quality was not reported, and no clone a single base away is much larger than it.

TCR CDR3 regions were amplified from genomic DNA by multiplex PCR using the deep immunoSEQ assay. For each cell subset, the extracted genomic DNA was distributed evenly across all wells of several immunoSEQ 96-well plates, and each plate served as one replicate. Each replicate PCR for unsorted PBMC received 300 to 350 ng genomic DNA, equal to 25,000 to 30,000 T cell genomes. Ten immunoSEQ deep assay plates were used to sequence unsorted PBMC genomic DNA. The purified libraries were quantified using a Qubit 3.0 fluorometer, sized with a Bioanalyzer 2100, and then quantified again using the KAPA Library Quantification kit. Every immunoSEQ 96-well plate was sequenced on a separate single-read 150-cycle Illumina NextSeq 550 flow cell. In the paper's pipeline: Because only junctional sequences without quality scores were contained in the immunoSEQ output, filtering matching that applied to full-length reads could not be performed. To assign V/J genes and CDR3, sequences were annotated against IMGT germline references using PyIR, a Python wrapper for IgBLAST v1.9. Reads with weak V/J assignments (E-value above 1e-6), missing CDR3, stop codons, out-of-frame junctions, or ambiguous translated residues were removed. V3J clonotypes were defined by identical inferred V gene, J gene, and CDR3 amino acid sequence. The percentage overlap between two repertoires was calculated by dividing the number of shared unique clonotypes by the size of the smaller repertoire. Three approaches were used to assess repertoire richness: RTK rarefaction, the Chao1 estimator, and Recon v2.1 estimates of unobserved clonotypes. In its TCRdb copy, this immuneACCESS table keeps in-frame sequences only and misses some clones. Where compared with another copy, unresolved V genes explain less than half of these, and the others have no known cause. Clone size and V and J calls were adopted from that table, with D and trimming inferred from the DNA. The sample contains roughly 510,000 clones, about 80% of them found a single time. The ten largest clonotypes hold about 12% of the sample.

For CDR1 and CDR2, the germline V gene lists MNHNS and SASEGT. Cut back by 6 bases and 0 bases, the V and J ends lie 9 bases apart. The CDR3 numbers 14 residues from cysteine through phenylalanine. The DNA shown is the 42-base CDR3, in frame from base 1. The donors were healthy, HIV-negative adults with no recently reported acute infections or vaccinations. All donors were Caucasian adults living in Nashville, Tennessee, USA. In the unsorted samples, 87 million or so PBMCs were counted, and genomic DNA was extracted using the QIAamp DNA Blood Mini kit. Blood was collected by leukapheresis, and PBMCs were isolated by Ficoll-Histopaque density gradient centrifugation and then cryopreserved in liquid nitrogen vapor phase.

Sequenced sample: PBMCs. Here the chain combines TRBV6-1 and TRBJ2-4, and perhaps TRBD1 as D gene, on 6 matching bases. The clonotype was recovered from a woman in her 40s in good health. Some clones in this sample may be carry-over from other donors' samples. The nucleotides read TGTGCCAGCAGGCCGGACAGAGCCAAAAACATTCAGTACTTC. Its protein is CASRPDRAKNIQYF.